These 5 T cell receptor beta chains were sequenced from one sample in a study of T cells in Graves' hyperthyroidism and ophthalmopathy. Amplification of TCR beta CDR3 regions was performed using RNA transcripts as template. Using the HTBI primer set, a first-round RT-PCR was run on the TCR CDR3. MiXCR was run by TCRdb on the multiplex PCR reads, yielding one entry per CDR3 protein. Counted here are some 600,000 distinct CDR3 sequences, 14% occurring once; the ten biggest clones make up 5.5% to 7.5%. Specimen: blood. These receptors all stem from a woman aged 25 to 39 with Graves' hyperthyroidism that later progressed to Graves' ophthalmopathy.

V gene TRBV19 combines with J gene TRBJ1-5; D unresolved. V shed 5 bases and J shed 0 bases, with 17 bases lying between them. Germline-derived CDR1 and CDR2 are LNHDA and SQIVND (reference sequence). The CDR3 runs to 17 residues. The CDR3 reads CASSQAGRLISNQPQHF. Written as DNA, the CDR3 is TGTGCCAGTAGTCAAGCTGGCAGGCTAATTAGCAATCAGCCCCAGCATTTT. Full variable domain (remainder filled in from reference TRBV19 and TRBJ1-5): DGGITQSPKYLFRKEGQNVTLSCEQNLNHDAMYWYRQDPGQGLRLIYYSQIVNDFQKGDIAEGYSVSREKKESFPLTVTSAQKNPTAFYLCASSQAGRLISNQPQHFGDGTRLSIL.

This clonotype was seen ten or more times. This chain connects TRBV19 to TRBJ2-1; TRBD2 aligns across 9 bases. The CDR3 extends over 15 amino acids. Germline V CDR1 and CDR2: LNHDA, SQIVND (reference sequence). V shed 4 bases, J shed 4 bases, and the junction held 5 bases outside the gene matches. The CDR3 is CASSKTSGLYNEQFF. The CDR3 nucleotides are TGTGCCAGTAGTAAGACTAGCGGTCTATACAATGAGCAGTTCTTC.

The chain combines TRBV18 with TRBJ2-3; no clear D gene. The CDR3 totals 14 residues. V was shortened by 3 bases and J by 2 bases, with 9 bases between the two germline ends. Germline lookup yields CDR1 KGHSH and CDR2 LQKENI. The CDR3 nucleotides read TGTGCCAGCTCACCGTCGGTTCCCACAGATACGCAGTATTTT. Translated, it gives CASSPSVPTDTQYF.

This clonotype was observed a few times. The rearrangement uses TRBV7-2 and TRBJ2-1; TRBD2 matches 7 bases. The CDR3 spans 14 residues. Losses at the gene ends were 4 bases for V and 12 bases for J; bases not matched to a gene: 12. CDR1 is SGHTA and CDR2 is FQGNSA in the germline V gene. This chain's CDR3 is CASSSVTSAQGQFF. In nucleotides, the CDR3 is TGTGCCAGCAGCTCGGTAACTAGCGCCCAGGGGCAGTTCTTC.

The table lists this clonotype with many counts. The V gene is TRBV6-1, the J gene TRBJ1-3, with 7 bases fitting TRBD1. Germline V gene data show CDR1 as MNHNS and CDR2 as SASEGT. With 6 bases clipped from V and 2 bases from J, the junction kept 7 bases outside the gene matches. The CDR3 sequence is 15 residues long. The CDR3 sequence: CASRRQGGAGNTIYF. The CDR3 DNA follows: TGTGCCAGCAGACGACAGGGAGGGGCTGGAAACACCATATATTTT.